Here is one T cell receptor (beta chain) with its context. V was pared by 5 bases and J by 5 bases, with 10 bases of the junction left unmatched. This CDR3 contains 15 residues. The germline V gene has CDR1 SGHAT and CDR2 FQNNGV. This sample was taken from a study of blood T cell repertoires in COVID-19. Study background: Samples taken during acute and convalescent COVID-19 were collected in the United States, Italy and Spain. In each case, the material was cDNA or gDNA derived from T cells, B-cell-depleted T cells, or PBMCs.

During active infection, Seattle patients enrolled and were then monitored through disease. In the original analysis: Reference gene primer amplification gave estimated nucleated cell counts. Profiling relied on immunoSEQ multiplex PCR, and the TCRdb table lists in-frame clones only, not all of them. V, J and clone size reflect that table, while D and trimming were determined from the DNA. The sample contains around 60,000 clones, roughly 84% of which appear only once. This TCR came from a man between 60 and 75 years old with COVID-19, enrolled during active disease. The genes are TRBV11-2 and TRBJ2-7; 9 nucleotides align to TRBD1. Input material: peripheral blood. Here the CDR3 reads CASSTLRDRAHEQYF. DNA for the CDR3: TGTGCCAGCAGCACCCTGAGGGACAGGGCCCACGAGCAGTACTTC.